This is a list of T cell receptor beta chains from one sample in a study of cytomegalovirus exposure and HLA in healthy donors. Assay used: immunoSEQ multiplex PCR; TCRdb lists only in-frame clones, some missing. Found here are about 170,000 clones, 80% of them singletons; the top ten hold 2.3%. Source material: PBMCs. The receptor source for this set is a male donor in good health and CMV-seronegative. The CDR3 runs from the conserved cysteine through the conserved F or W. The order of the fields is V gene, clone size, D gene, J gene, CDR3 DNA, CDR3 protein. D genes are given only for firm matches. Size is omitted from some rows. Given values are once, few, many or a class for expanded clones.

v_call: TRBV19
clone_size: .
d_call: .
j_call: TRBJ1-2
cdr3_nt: TGTGCCAGTACGGAAGGGAGTGACTATGATGGCTACACCTTC
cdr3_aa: CASTEGSDYDGYTF

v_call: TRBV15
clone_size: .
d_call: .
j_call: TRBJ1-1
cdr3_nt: TGTGCCACCAGCAGACCAAAACTACAGGCGTCCATGAACACTGAAGCTTTCTTT
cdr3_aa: CATSRPKLQASMNTEAFF

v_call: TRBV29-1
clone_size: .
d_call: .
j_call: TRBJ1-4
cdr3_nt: TGCAGCGTCTCCGAGGACAACAGTGAAAAACTGTTTTTT
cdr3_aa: CSVSEDNSEKLFF

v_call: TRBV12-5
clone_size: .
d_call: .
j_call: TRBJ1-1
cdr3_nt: TGTGCTAGTGCCCCAGATTTCACTGAAGCTTTCTTT
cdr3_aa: CASAPDFTEAFF

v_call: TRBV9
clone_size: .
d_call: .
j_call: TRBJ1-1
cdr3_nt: TGTGCCAGCAGCGGACGGGGGTCCGACACTGAAGCTTTCTTT
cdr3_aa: CASSGRGSDTEAFF

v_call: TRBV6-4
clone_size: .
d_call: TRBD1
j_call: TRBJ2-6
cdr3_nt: TGTGCCAGCAGTCCAAATCCGGGACAGGGGGCTTCGGGGGCCAACGTCCTGACTTTC
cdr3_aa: CASSPNPGQGASGANVLTF

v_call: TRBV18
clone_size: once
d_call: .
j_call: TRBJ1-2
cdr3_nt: TGTGCCAGCTCACCAGTATCAGGGCAAAACTATGGCTACACCTTC
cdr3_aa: CASSPVSGQNYGYTF

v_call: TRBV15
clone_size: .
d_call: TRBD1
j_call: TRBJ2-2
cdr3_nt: TGTGCCACCCACCCCGGGACAGGGAGGACCGGGGAGCTGTTTTTT
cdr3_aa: CATHPGTGRTGELFF

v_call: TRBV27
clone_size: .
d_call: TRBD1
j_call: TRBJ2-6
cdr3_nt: TGTGCCAGCAGCTTAAACAGGGGCTCTGGGGCCAACGTCCTGACTTTC
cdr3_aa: CASSLNRGSGANVLTF

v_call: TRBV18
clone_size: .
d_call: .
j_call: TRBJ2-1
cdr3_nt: TGTGCCAGCTCACCAGGCCGAACCGACAATGAGCAGTTCTTC
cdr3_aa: CASSPGRTDNEQFF

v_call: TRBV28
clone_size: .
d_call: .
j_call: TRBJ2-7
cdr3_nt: TGTGCCAGCACCTTGGGAGGGGGGTTTTACGAGCAGTACTTC
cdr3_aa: CASTLGGGFYEQYF

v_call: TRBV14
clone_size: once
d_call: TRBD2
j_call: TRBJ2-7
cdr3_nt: TGTGCCAGCAGCCCGGAACCGGGGACTAGGGACGAGCAGTACTTC
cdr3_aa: CASSPEPGTRDEQYF

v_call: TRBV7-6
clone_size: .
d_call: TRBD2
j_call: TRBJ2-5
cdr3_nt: TGTGCCAGCGGCTTAGCGCGGGTGGGAGGGGAGACCCAGTACTTC
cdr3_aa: CASGLARVGGETQYF

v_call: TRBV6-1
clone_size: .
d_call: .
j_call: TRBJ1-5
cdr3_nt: TGTGCCAGCGGTAATAGCGATCAGCCCCAGCATTTT
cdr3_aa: CASGNSDQPQHF

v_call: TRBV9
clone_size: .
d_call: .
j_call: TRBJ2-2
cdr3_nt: TGTGCCAGCAGCGTTATGGGCAGGGTAAACACCGGGGAGCTGTTTTTT
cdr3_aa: CASSVMGRVNTGELFF

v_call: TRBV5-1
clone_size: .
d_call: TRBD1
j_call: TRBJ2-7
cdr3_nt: TGCGCCAGCAGCTACCGGACAGGGGATGAGGCCGAGCAGTACTTC
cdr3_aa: CASSYRTGDEAEQYF

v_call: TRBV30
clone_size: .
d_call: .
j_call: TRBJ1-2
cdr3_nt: TGTGCCTGGAGCCCCGGCAGGGAGGGTGGCTACACCTTC
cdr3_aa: CAWSPGREGGYTF

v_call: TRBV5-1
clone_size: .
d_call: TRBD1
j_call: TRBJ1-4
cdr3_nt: TGCGCCAGCAGCCAGAGAGGACAGGGGTTTTCTAATGAAAAACTGTTTTTT
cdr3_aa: CASSQRGQGFSNEKLFF

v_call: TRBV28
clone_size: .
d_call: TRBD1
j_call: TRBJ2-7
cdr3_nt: TGTGCCAGCAACCCGACAGGGCCCACCGCCTACGAGCAGTACTTC
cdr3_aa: CASNPTGPTAYEQYF

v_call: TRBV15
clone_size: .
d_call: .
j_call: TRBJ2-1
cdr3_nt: TGTGCCACCAGCAGAGATCATGGAGGCAGGGGAGACTACAATGAGCAGTTCTTC
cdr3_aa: CATSRDHGGRGDYNEQFF

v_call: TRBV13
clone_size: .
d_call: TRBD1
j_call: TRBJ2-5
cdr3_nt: TGTGCCAGCAGCATCCAGGGGGTCCAAGAGACCCAGTACTTC
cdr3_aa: CASSIQGVQETQYF

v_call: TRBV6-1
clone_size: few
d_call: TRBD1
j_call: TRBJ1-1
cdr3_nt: TGTGCCAGCAGGAGACAGGGAGAGAACACTGAAGCTTTCTTT
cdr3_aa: CASRRQGENTEAFF

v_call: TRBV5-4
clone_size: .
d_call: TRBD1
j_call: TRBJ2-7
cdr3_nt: TGTGCCAGCACCAGTGGGACAGGGGGACCCTACGAGCAGTACTTC
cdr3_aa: CASTSGTGGPYEQYF

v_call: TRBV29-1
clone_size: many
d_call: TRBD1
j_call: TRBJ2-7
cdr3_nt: TGCAGCGTAAACGCCGGGACAGGGGCTGCACACGAGCAGTACTTC
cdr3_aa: CSVNAGTGAAHEQYF

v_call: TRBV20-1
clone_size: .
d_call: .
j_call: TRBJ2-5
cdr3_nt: TGCAGTGCAGGAGGGGTGGAGACCCAGTACTTC
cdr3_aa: CSAGGVETQYF

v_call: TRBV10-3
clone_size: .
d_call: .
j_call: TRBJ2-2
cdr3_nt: TGTGCCATCTCTGGGCGCCCCACCGGGGAGCTGTTTTTT
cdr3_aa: CAISGRPTGELFF

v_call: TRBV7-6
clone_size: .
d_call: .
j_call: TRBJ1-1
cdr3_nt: TGTGCCAGCAGCCACAGTACAGGTGGGAACACTGAAGCTTTCTTT
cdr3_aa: CASSHSTGGNTEAFF

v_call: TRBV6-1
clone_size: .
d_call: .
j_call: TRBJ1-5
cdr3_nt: TGTGCCAGCAGTGAAGTTTGGAGTAATCAGCCCCAGCATTTT
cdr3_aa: CASSEVWSNQPQHF

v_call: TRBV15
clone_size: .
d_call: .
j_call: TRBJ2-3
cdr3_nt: TGTGCCACCAGCAGAGATCGGGCAGGGGTTGATACGCAGTATTTT
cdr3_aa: CATSRDRAGVDTQYF

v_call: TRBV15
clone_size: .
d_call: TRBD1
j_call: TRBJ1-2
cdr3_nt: TGTGCCACCAGCAGAGTCCGACAGGGGCCTAACTATGGCTACACCTTC
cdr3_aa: CATSRVRQGPNYGYTF

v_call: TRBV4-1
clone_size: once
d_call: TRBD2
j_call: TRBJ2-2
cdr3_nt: TGCGCCAGCGGCCAAGATCGCGCGGGGGGGCTGTTGTTTTTT
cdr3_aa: CASGQDRAGGLLFF

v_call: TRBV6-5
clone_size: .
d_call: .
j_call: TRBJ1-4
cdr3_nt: TGTGCCAGCAGCCTCGACAGGACTAATGAAAAACTGTTTTTT
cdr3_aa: CASSLDRTNEKLFF

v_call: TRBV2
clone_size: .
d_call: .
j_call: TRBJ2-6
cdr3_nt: TGTGCCAGCAGTATTCTCTCTGGGGCCAACGTCCTGACTTTC
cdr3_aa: CASSILSGANVLTF

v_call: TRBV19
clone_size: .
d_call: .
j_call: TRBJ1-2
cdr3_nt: TGTGCCAGTAGTATAGTGGGAGCCCACTATGGCTACACCTTC
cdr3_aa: CASSIVGAHYGYTF

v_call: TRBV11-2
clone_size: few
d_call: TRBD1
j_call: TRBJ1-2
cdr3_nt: TGTGCCAGCAGCGCGGGACAGTATGGCTACACCTTC
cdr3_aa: CASSAGQYGYTF

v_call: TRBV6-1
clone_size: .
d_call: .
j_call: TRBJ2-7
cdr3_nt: TGTGCCAGCAGTGAAGACGGCCGCGGATTCAACTACGAGCAGTACTTC
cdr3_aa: CASSEDGRGFNYEQYF

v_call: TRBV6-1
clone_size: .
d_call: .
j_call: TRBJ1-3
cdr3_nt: TGTGCCAGCAGTGCTGAGATGAGCTCTGGAAACACCATATATTTT
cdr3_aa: CASSAEMSSGNTIYF

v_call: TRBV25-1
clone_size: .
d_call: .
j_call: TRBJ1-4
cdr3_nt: TGTGCCAGCAGTTTTGCAGGGTCGGATGAAAAACTGTTTTTT
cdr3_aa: CASSFAGSDEKLFF

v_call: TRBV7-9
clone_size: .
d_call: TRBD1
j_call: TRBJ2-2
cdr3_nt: TGTGCCAGCAGCCACCCCAGGACAGGGGGCGTCAGTACCGGGGAGCTGTTTTTT
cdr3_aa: CASSHPRTGGVSTGELFF

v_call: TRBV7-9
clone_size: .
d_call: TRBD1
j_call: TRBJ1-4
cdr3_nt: TGTGCCAGCAGCCCAGCACGCGGACAGGGAAAAGAAAAACTGTTTTTT
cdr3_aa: CASSPARGQGKEKLFF